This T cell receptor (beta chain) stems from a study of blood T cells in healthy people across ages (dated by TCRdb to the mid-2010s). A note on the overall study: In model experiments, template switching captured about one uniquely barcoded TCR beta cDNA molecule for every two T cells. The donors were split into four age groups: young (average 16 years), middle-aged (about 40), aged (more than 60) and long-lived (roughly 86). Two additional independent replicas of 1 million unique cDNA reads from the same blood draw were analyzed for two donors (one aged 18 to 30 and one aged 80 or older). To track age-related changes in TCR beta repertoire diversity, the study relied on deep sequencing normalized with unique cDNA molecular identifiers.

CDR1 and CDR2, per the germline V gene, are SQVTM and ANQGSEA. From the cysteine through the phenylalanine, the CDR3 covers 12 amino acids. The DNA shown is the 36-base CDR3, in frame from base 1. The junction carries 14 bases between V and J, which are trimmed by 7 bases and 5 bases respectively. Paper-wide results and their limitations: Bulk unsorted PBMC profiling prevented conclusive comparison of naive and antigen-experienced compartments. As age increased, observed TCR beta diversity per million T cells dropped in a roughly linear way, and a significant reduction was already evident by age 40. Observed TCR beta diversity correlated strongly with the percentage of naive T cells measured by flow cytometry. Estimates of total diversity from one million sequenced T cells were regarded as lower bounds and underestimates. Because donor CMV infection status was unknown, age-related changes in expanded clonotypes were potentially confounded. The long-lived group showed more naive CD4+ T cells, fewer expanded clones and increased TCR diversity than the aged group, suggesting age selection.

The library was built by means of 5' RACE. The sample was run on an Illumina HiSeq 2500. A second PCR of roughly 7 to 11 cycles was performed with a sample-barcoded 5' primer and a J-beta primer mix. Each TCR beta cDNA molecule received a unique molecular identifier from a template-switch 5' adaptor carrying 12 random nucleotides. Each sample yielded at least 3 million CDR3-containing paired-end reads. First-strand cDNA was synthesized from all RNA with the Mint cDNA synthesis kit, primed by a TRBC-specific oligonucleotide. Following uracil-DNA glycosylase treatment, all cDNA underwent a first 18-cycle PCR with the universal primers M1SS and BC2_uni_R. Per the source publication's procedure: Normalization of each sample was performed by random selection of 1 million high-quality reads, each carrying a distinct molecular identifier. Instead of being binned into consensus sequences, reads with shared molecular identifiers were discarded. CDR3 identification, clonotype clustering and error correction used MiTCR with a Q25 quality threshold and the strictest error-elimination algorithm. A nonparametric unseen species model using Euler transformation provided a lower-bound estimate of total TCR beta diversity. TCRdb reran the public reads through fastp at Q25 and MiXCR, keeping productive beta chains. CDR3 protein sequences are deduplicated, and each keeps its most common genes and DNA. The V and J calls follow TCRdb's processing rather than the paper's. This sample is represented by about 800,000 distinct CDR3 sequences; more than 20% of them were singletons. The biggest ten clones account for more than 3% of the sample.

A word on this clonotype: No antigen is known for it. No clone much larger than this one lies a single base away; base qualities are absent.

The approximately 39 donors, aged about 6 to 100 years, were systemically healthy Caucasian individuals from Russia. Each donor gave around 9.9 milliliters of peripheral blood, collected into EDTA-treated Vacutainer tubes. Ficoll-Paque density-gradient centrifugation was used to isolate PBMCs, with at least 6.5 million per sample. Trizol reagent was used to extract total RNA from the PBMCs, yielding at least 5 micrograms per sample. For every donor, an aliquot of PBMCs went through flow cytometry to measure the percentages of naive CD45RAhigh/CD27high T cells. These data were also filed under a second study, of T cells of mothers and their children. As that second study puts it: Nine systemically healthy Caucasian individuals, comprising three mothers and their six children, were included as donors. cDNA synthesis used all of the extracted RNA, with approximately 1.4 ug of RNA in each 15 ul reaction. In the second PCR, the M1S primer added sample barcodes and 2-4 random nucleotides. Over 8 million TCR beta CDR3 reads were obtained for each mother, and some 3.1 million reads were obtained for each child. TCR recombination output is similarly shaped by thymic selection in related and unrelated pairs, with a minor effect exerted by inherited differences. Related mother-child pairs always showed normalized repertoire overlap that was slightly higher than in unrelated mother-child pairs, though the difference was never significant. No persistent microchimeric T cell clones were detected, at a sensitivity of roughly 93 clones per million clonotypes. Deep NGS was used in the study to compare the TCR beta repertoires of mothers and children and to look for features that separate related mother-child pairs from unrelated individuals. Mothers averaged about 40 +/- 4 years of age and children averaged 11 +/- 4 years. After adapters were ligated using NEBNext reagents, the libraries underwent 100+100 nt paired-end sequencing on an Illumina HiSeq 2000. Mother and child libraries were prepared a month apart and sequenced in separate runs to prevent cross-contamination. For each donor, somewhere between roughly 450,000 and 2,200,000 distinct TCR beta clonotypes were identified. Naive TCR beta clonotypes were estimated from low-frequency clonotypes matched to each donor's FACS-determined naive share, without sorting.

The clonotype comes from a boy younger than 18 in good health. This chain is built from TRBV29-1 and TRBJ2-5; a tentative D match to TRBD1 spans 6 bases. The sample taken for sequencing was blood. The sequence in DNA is TGCAGCGCCATTACAGGGTCGGAGACCCAGTACTTC. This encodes CSAITGSETQYF.